What follows are 25 T cell receptor beta chains derived from one specimen sequenced in a study of OX40 agonist ivuxolimab in advanced cancers. This table comes from immunoSEQ multiplex PCR, and its TCRdb copy is limited to in-frame clones, with some not included. In the table there are about 50,000 clones, approximately 85% of which are singletons. The specimen comprised CD4+ or CD8+ T cells sorted from blood, sampled in a trial of the OX40 agonist ivuxolimab. These receptors all stem from an adult with an advanced solid tumor such as melanoma, head and neck, liver or kidney cancer.

The chain joins TRBV29-1 to TRBJ1-1; D is unresolved. This CDR3 region has 13 residues. Looked up from germline, CDR1 is SQVTM and CDR2 is ANQGSEA. V shed 4 bases and J shed 0 bases, with 9 bases lying between them. CDR3 in DNA: TGCAGCGTTGCCGCTGACCTGAACACTGAAGCTTTCTTT. Its translation: CSVAADLNTEAFF.

The rearrangement uses TRBV6-6 and TRBJ1-4, with D hard to call. The CDR3 extends over 14 amino acids. Germline V gene sequence: CDR1 MNHNY, CDR2 SVGAGI (reference sequence). The V end lost 4 bases, the J end lost 2 bases, and 8 bases lay between the germline ends. In nucleotides, the CDR3 is TGTGCCAGCAGTTCCCTTGGGACTAATGAAAAACTGTTTTTT. It specifies CASSSLGTNEKLFF.

J is TRBJ1-4 and V is TRBV9; 10 bases align to TRBD1. CDR1 is SGDLS, CDR2 YYNGEE, per germline. The junction had 3 bases not matched to a gene; V was cut back by 3 bases and J by 7 bases. The CDR3 is made up of 14 amino acids. This CDR3 reads CASSAGTGVEKLFF. The CDR3 nucleotides read TGTGCCAGCAGCGCCGGGACAGGGGTTGAAAAACTGTTTTTT.

V is TRBV6-6 and J is TRBJ1-4, with D perhaps matching TRBD1 (5 bases). CDR3 length: 15 amino acids. Germline CDR1 is MNHNY and CDR2 is SVGAGI (reference sequence). V was clipped by 4 bases and J by 10 bases, with 19 bases between them. The CDR3 nucleotides read TGTGCCAGCAGTTTGGGCCAGGCCGCCCAGGGAAAACTGTTTTTT. Protein: CASSLGQAAQGKLFF.

In DNA, the CDR3 is TGTGCCAGCAGCCGGGACCTGGGAGAGACCCAGTACTTC. Amino acid sequence: CASSRDLGETQYF. The chain combines TRBV6-4 with TRBJ2-5, with D perhaps given as TRBD1 or TRBD2 (5 bases each). The CDR3 has 13 residues. With 6 bases removed from V and 4 bases from J, the gap between germline ends came to 12 bases. CDR1 is MRHNA and CDR2 is SNTAGT in the germline V gene.

The chain carries TRBV30 and TRBJ1-5; D gene ambiguous. CDR3 length: 13 residues. Germline V gives CDR1 GTSNPN, CDR2 SVGIG (reference sequence). Trimming shortened V by 0 bases and J by 4 bases, and 7 bases separated the two germline ends. The CDR3 is CAWSVLLNQPQHF. CDR3 bases: TGTGCCTGGAGTGTACTTTTGAATCAGCCCCAGCATTTT. Drawing the rest from reference TRBV30 and TRBJ1-5, the complete variable domain is SQTIHQWPATLVQPVGSPLSLECTVEGTSNPNLYWYRQAAGRGLQLLFYSVGIGQISSEVPQNLSASRPQDRQFILSSKKLLLSDSGFYLCAWSVLLNQPQHFGDGTRLSIL.

The chain combines TRBV11-2 with TRBJ2-1, with 8 bases fitting TRBD2. Germline V gene data show CDR1 as SGHAT and CDR2 as FQNNGV. This CDR3 contains 16 residues. Trimming cost V 5 bases and J 6 bases; bases outside gene matches: 12. DNA of the CDR3: TGTGCCAGCAGCCCGCGGGGGGCCCTACGGGGCAATGAGCAGTTCTTC. It codes for CASSPRGALRGNEQFF.

The rearrangement joins TRBV30 to TRBJ1-1; D possibly corresponds to TRBD1 (6 bases). This CDR3 is built from 14 residues. Germline V gene lookup returns CDR1 GTSNPN and CDR2 SVGIG (reference sequence). With 3 bases removed from V and 4 bases from J, the gap between germline ends came to 15 bases. The CDR3 DNA sequence: TGTGCCTGGAGCACTGGGGGGCTGACCACTGAAGCTTTCTTT. Its protein product is CAWSTGGLTTEAFF. Full variable domain (outside the CDR3, taken from reference TRBV30 and TRBJ1-1): SQTIHQWPATLVQPVGSPLSLECTVEGTSNPNLYWYRQAAGRGLQLLFYSVGIGQISSEVPQNLSASRPQDRQFILSSKKLLLSDSGFYLCAWSTGGLTTEAFFGQGTRLTVV.

The chain recombines TRBV7-2 with TRBJ2-7; TRBD2 is a possible D gene (6 bases). With 3 bases removed from V and 0 bases from J, the gap between germline ends came to 18 bases. CDR1 is SGHTA and CDR2 is FQGNSA in the germline V gene. This CDR3 has 17 amino acids. CDR3: CASSFQRAISSSYEQYF. The DNA for the CDR3 is TGTGCCAGCAGCTTTCAGCGGGCGATATCAAGCTCCTACGAGCAGTACTTC.

This sequence joins TRBV10-3 and TRBJ1-5; D is unclear. V was shortened by 7 bases and J by 4 bases, with 11 bases between the two germline ends. This CDR3 contains 13 residues. Germline assignment: CDR1 ENHRY and CDR2 SYGVKD. The CDR3 is CAITSQRNQPQHF. In DNA form, the CDR3 reads TGTGCCATCACCTCACAGAGAAATCAGCCCCAGCATTTT.

This clone appeared a few times. The gene calls are TRBV7-2 and TRBJ2-3, with TRBD2 identical over 8 bases. The CDR3 contains 15 residues. Germline CDR1 SGHTA, CDR2 FQGNSA. Unmatched junction bases numbered 10, after V lost 6 bases and J lost 5 bases. The CDR3 here is CASRLGLAGKDTQYF. The CDR3 region has the DNA TGTGCCAGCAGGCTGGGGCTAGCGGGTAAAGATACGCAGTATTTT.

Of note for this clone: Since a much larger clone is just one base distant, this may be a read error. This chain links TRBV30 with TRBJ2-5; the D gene could be TRBD1 or TRBD2 (5 bases each). The CDR3 spans 14 residues. V was cut by 3 bases and J by 11 bases, with 22 bases left in between. CDR1 is GTSNPN, CDR2 SVGIG, per germline (reference sequence). In DNA form, the CDR3 reads TGTGCCTGGAGCCAAATCGGGACCGGGAATGAGCAGTACTTC. This encodes CAWSQIGTGNEQYF.

V usage is TRBV28 and J usage is TRBJ2-7, with 13 positions matching TRBD2. There are 15 residues in the CDR3. From germline, CDR1 is MDHEN and CDR2 SYDVKM. V was pared by 4 bases and J by 6 bases, with 6 bases of the junction left unmatched. CDR3 in amino acids: CASSSLLAGGREQYF. CDR3 DNA: TGTGCCAGCAGTTCGTTACTAGCGGGGGGGCGCGAGCAGTACTTC.

Points on this clone: Germline is not matched at one junction end, which may reflect a read error. The chain joins TRBV7-2 to TRBJ2-2; D remains unclear. CDR1 and CDR2 (germline): SGHTA, FQGNSA. This CDR3 region has 13 residues. The CDR3 nucleotides read TGTGCCAGCAGCTTAGCATCCACCCGGGAGCTGTTTTTT. This translates into CASSLASTRELFF.

The chain uses TRBV7-9 and TRBJ2-1, with D perhaps TRBD1 (5 bases). Trimming removed 5 bases from V and 2 bases from J, with 13 bases in between. Germline V gives CDR1 SEHNR, CDR2 FQNEAQ (reference sequence). CDR3 length: 15 residues. This chain's CDR3 is CASSRSQVPYNEQFF. The CDR3 DNA is TGTGCCAGCAGCCGATCACAGGTTCCCTACAATGAGCAGTTCTTC.

The chain recombines TRBV5-4 with TRBJ2-1, with D tentatively TRBD1 or TRBD2 (5 bases each). The V end was cut by 2 bases, the J end by 8 bases, with 17 bases between. The CDR3 loop spans 15 amino acids. CDR1 is SGHNT, CDR2 YYREEE, per germline (reference sequence). CDR3 protein: CASSLSGRAADEQFF. CDR3 sequence (DNA): TGTGCCAGCAGCTTATCGGGGCGGGCCGCCGATGAGCAGTTCTTC.

This rearrangement joins TRBV10-3 to TRBJ2-6; TRBD1 matches at 9 bases. Germline-derived CDR1 and CDR2 are ENHRY and SYGVKD. The CDR3 is 15 residues long. V lost 6 bases to trimming and J lost 0 bases; unmatched junction nucleotides: 0. CDR3 protein: CAIRGQGSGANVLTF. The CDR3 DNA sequence: TGTGCCATCAGGGGACAGGGCTCTGGGGCCAACGTCCTGACTTTC.

This clone showed up just once. V is TRBV5-4 and J is TRBJ2-2; D not resolved. Germline V gives CDR1 SGHNT, CDR2 YYREEE (reference sequence). This CDR3 region has 13 residues. The V end was cut by 0 bases, the J end by 5 bases, with 5 bases between. This CDR3 reads CASSLGGTGELFF. CDR3 nucleotides: TGTGCCAGCAGCTTGGGGGGAACCGGGGAGCTGTTTTTT.

This clone was observed a single time. J is TRBJ1-5 and V is TRBV28; D is possibly TRBD1 (6 bases). The CDR3 consists of 17 residues. Germline loops: CDR1 MDHEN, CDR2 SYDVKM. Between the trimmed V and J ends, which lost 5 bases and 2 bases, there was a span of 19 bases. The CDR3 reads CASSPGWGGQGNQPQHF. In DNA, the CDR3 is TGTGCCAGCAGTCCTGGATGGGGGGGGCAGGGCAATCAGCCCCAGCATTTT.

The chain carries TRBV10-3 and TRBJ2-5; D is uncertain. CDR3 length equals 15 residues. Trimming shortened V by 3 bases and J by 2 bases, and 13 bases separated the two germline ends. Looked up from germline, CDR1 is ENHRY and CDR2 is SYGVKD. CDR3 DNA sequence: TGTGCCATCAGTGAACAGTCCGCCCCACAAGAGACCCAGTACTTC. Residues: CAISEQSAPQETQYF.

V and J are TRBV7-8 and TRBJ1-5, with TRBD1 matching 7 bases. The CDR3 totals 14 residues. V trimming: 8 bases; J trimming: 0 bases; junction bases outside the gene matches: 4. The germline CDR1 and CDR2 sequences are SGHVS and FQNEAQ. The CDR3 spells CASQGGTSNQPQHF. The CDR3 DNA sequence: TGTGCCAGCCAGGGGGGTACTAGCAATCAGCCCCAGCATTTT.

This clone has just one count. The genes are TRBV7-6 and TRBJ2-2, with D tentatively TRBD2 (5 bases). This CDR3 contains 16 residues. Per the germline V gene, CDR1 is SGHVS and CDR2 is FNYEAQ. V was pared by 5 bases and J by 6 bases, with 19 bases between. CDR3: CASSPHGEIGSGELFF. Written as DNA, the CDR3 is TGTGCCAGCAGCCCGCACGGGGAAATTGGGTCCGGGGAGCTGTTTTTT.

This chain uses TRBV19 with TRBJ1-1, with a tentative D call TRBD1 (6 bases). Deletions cut 0 bases from V and 0 bases from J, with 11 bases between. Germline V gene data show CDR1 as LNHDA and CDR2 as SQIVND (reference sequence). The CDR3 runs 16 residues. The CDR3 loop is CASSIDRGRVNTEAFF. For the CDR3, the DNA is TGTGCCAGTAGTATAGACAGGGGACGGGTGAACACTGAAGCTTTCTTT.

The V call is TRBV2, the J call TRBJ1-5; 7 positions match TRBD1. Germline V gene sequence: CDR1 SNHLY, CDR2 FYNNEI. Unmatched junction bases numbered 4, after V lost 4 bases and J lost 4 bases. CDR3 length: 14 amino acids. The CDR3 DNA follows: TGTGCCAGCAGTGTCCAGGGGGGAAATCAGCCCCAGCATTTT. Its translation is CASSVQGGNQPQHF.

The rearrangement uses TRBV7-2 and TRBJ1-2; D unclear. Germline V gives CDR1 SGHTA, CDR2 FQGNSA. Trimming cost V 4 bases and J 7 bases, with 16 bases left between them. There are 14 residues in the CDR3. The CDR3 spells CASSSSTLGSGYTF. CDR3 bases: TGTGCCAGCAGCTCATCGACCTTAGGGAGTGGCTACACCTTC.